Presented here are 26 T cell receptor beta chains from one specimen sequenced in a study of Ad26.COV2.S vaccination and SARS-CoV-2 variants. Sequencing used immunoSEQ multiplex PCR; TCRdb keeps in-frame clones, though not all of them. This table has 300,000 to 400,000 clones, 86% appearing once. Regarding treatment: around 19 received Ad26.COV2.S at low or high dose, single or two shots; five or six received placebo; per-sample allocation not given. It was on day 63 after the first vaccine or placebo injection that samples were taken. Sample: peripheral blood, taken in a trial of Ad26.COV2.S vaccine versus placebo. These receptors all come from a person aged 18-65 years who received the Ad26.COV2.S COVID-19 vaccine or a placebo.

This chain joins TRBV10-3 and TRBJ1-2; weak D call: TRBD1 (5 bases). Germline-derived CDR1 and CDR2 are ENHRY and SYGVKD. V shed 2 bases and J shed 0 bases, with 13 bases lying between them. The CDR3 consists of 16 residues. DNA for the CDR3: TGTGCCATCAGTGAGCCCGGGACTTCAGCTAACTATGGCTACACCTTC. Translation: CAISEPGTSANYGYTF.

This clone turned up a few times. This chain connects TRBV6-2 or TRBV6-3 to TRBJ1-2; D is unresolved. The CDR3 contains 12 residues. Trimming took off 4 bases at V and 4 bases at J, with 7 bases between the two ends. Germline V CDR1 and CDR2: MNHEY, SVGEGT. The DNA of the CDR3 is TGTGCCAGCAGTTTTAGAGTCTATGGCTACACCTTC. Translation: CASSFRVYGYTF.

V gene TRBV9 combines with J gene TRBJ2-1; TRBD2 matches at 8 bases. The CDR3 is made up of 15 amino acids. Germline V gene data show CDR1 as SGDLS and CDR2 as YYNGEE. V was pared by 3 bases and J by 1 base, with 3 bases of the junction left unmatched. Here the CDR3 reads CASSGSGRSYNEQFF. The CDR3, as DNA: TGTGCCAGCAGCGGAAGCGGGAGATCCTACAATGAGCAGTTCTTC.

The J gene is TRBJ2-3, the V gene TRBV2, with 8 bases aligning to TRBD2. CDR3 length: 16 amino acids. With 1 base clipped from V and 1 base from J, the junction kept 4 bases outside the gene matches. CDR1 is SNHLY and CDR2 is FYNNEI in the germline V gene. For the CDR3, the DNA is TGTGCCAGCAGTGAAGGGTGGCGGGGGGGCACAGATACGCAGTATTTT. Its translation: CASSEGWRGGTDTQYF.

This clone was counted once. The V gene is TRBV24-1, the J gene TRBJ2-3; no reliable D call. The CDR3 has 12 amino acids. Per germline, CDR1 KGHDR and CDR2 SFDVKD. V was cut by 7 bases and J by 4 bases, with 8 bases left in between. Here the CDR3 reads CATRNSADTQYF. In DNA form, the CDR3 reads TGTGCCACCAGGAACTCCGCAGATACGCAGTATTTT.

The chain is built from TRBV4-1 and TRBJ2-2; D not certain. Germline V gene sequence: CDR1 MGHRA, CDR2 YSYEKL. Trimming shortened V by 2 bases and J by 5 bases, and 15 bases separated the two germline ends. CDR3 length equals 16 residues. CDR3 loop: CASSQPASSPTGELFF. CDR3 sequence (DNA): TGCGCCAGCAGCCAACCAGCATCTTCGCCGACCGGGGAGCTGTTTTTT.

This sequence joins TRBV27 and TRBJ2-5; 8 bases fit TRBD2. This CDR3 is 15 amino acids long. V shed 2 bases, J shed 5 bases, and the junction held 7 bases outside the gene matches. The V gene's germline CDR1 is MNHEY and CDR2 SMNVEV (reference sequence). Here the CDR3 reads CASSLNGASGETQYF. CDR3 nucleotides: TGTGCCAGCAGTTTAAACGGGGCTAGCGGGGAGACCCAGTACTTC.

A word on this clone: This CDR3 is also generated by other DNA sequences in the sample. This sequence joins TRBV19 and TRBJ1-5, with D hard to call. The ends were cut back, 5 bases at V and 7 bases at J, with 6 bases in the middle. CDR1 and CDR2 (germline): LNHDA, SQIVND (reference sequence). The CDR3 contains 11 residues. The CDR3 here is CASSEGQPQHF. DNA of the CDR3: TGTGCCAGTAGTGAGGGCCAGCCCCAGCATTTT. The variable domain in full, completed from reference TRBV19 and TRBJ1-5, reads DGGITQSPKYLFRKEGQNVTLSCEQNLNHDAMYWYRQDPGQGLRLIYYSQIVNDFQKGDIAEGYSVSREKKESFPLTVTSAQKNPTAFYLCASSEGQPQHFGDGTRLSIL.

The chain recombines TRBV5-1 with TRBJ2-5; 8 bases fit TRBD1. Germline CDR1 SGHRS, CDR2 YFSETQ. The ends lost 0 bases at V and 0 bases at J; junction bases unmatched: 7. There are 17 residues in the CDR3. CDR3 in DNA: TGCGCCAGCAGCTTGGGTACGACAGGGGATTACCAAGAGACCCAGTACTTC. This codes for CASSLGTTGDYQETQYF.

The chain is built from TRBV1 and TRBJ2-1; the table names TRBD2, a call not compared with the DNA. TRBV1 is shown as a pseudogene. This CDR3 comprises 17 residues. The DNA of the CDR3 is TGCACCAGCAGCGGTCCTAACAAGCGGGGGGCCGACAATGAGCAGTTCTTC. Residues: CTSSGPNKRGADNEQFF.

This chain uses TRBV19 with TRBJ2-2, with a tentative D call TRBD2 (7 bases). CDR3 length: 17 amino acids. Germline-derived CDR1 and CDR2 are LNHDA and SQIVND (reference sequence). The germline V and J ends were trimmed by 6 bases and 4 bases, with 21 bases remaining between them. The CDR3: CASSQRRGAASTGELFF. The DNA for the CDR3 is TGTGCCAGTAGCCAACGCCGGGGGGCGGCGAGCACCGGGGAGCTGTTTTTT. The entire variable domain, with the rest obtained from reference TRBV19 and TRBJ2-2, is as follows: DGGITQSPKYLFRKEGQNVTLSCEQNLNHDAMYWYRQDPGQGLRLIYYSQIVNDFQKGDIAEGYSVSREKKESFPLTVTSAQKNPTAFYLCASSQRRGAASTGELFFGEGSRLTVL.

V usage is TRBV5-4 and J usage is TRBJ1-1; D gene ambiguous. Looked up from germline, CDR1 is SGHNT and CDR2 is YYREEE (reference sequence). Trimming shortened V by 0 bases and J by 1 base, and 4 bases separated the two germline ends. This CDR3 spans 13 amino acids. This CDR3 is CASSLAQNTEAFF. DNA for the CDR3: TGTGCCAGCAGCTTGGCCCAGAACACTGAAGCTTTCTTT.

The V call is TRBV3-1 (or the pseudogene TRBV3-2), the J call TRBJ1-4; 9 nucleotides align to TRBD1. The CDR3 has 17 amino acids. The V gene end was trimmed by 0 bases and the J gene end by 8 bases; junction bases not matched to a gene: 10. Germline V gives CDR1 LGHDT, CDR2 YNNKEL (reference sequence). The CDR3 region is CASSQDLRTGVQEKLFF. DNA for the CDR3: TGTGCCAGCAGCCAAGATCTCCGGACAGGGGTTCAAGAAAAACTGTTTTTT.

The CDR3 protein is CASGGLPPNQPQHF. The CDR3 DNA sequence: TGTGCCAGTGGGGGCCTACCACCAAATCAGCCCCAGCATTTT. The rearrangement links TRBV19 to TRBJ1-5; D might be TRBD1 (6 bases). Germline V gene lookup returns CDR1 LNHDA and CDR2 SQIVND (reference sequence). V dropped 8 bases and J dropped 4 bases, with 15 bases sitting between them. This CDR3 is built from 14 residues.

The V call is TRBV9, the J call TRBJ1-4; D is unclear. Germline values: CDR1 SGDLS, CDR2 YYNGEE. The CDR3 has 15 amino acids. The V end lost 3 bases, the J end lost 7 bases, and 16 bases lay between the germline ends. CDR3 DNA sequence: TGTGCCAGCAGCGGGGGTGCGGGAGTGGGTGAAAAACTGTTTTTT. Translating gives CASSGGAGVGEKLFF.

This chain joins TRBV28 and TRBJ1-1; tentatively, D is TRBD1 (5 bases). The CDR3 has 15 amino acids. Trimming pared 5 bases from V and 7 bases from J, leaving 20 bases between. CDR1 and CDR2 (germline): MDHEN, SYDVKM. The CDR3 spells CASSAHPTEDYEAFF. CDR3 nucleotides: TGTGCCAGCAGTGCCCACCCGACAGAAGATTATGAAGCTTTCTTT.

V gene TRBV12-3 or TRBV12-4 combines with J gene TRBJ2-5; 7 bases match TRBD2. The CDR3 sequence is 13 residues long. J gave up 4 bases and V 6 bases, and 5 bases lay outside the gene matches. The CDR3 DNA is TGTGCCAGCAGGGGGGGGAGCCGAGAGACCCAGTACTTC. This encodes CASRGGSRETQYF.

The CDR3 loop is CASQLTEGNEQFF. The CDR3 nucleotides are TGTGCCAGCCAACTGACAGAGGGCAATGAGCAGTTCTTC. This chain uses TRBV19 with TRBJ2-1; D could derive from TRBD1 or TRBD2 (5 bases each). V was shortened by 9 bases and J by 6 bases, with 15 bases between the two germline ends. Per germline, CDR1 LNHDA and CDR2 SQIVND (reference sequence). The CDR3 is 13 residues long.

This clone is a singleton in its sample. The rearrangement uses TRBV6-1 and TRBJ1-5, with a tentative D call TRBD1 (5 bases). The CDR3 has 14 residues. CDR1 is MNHNS and CDR2 is SASEGT in the germline V gene. V gave up 3 bases and J gave up 6 bases, with 12 bases separating them. CDR3 sequence reads: CASSEAGLGQPQHF. The CDR3 DNA follows: TGTGCCAGCAGTGAGGCGGGGCTCGGTCAGCCCCAGCATTTT.

The genes are TRBV7-8 and TRBJ2-7; TRBD1 aligns across 8 bases. CDR3 length: 14 residues. Trimming at V came to 4 bases and at J to 5 bases, leaving 7 bases not matched to a gene. Germline CDR1 reads SGHVS; CDR2 reads FQNEAQ. CDR3 sequence reads: CASSWNRGNHEQYF. CDR3 bases: TGTGCCAGCAGCTGGAACAGGGGGAACCACGAGCAGTACTTC.

The gene calls are TRBV5-4 and TRBJ2-7; no reliable D call. The CDR3 contains 14 residues. CDR1 is SGHNT and CDR2 is YYREEE in the germline V gene (reference sequence). V lost 2 bases to trimming and J lost 7 bases, with 16 bases between them. For the CDR3, the DNA is TGTGCCAGCAGCTTCTTGGATAGGCCCCGGGAGCAGTACTTC. This gives the protein CASSFLDRPREQYF.

This clone was seen only a few times. The chain employs TRBV7-9 and TRBJ1-2; the D is unclear. This CDR3 is built from 15 residues. The ends were cut back, 1 base at V and 0 bases at J, with 9 bases in the middle. CDR1 and CDR2 from the germline V gene are SEHNR and FQNEAQ (reference sequence). The CDR3 region is CASSLGRGPNYGYTF. CDR3 DNA: TGTGCCAGCAGCTTAGGCAGAGGACCTAACTATGGCTACACCTTC. Full variable domain (outside the CDR3, taken from reference TRBV7-9 and TRBJ1-2): DTGVSQNPRHKITKRGQNVTFRCDPISEHNRLYWYRQTLGQGPEFLTYFQNEAQLEKSRLLSDRFSAERPKGSFSTLEIQRTEQGDSAMYLCASSLGRGPNYGYTFGSGTRLTVV.

The chain is built from TRBV7-9 and TRBJ2-2, with D perhaps matching TRBD2 (7 bases). CDR1 and CDR2 (germline): SEHNR, FQNEAQ (reference sequence). CDR3 size: 15 residues. The germline V and J ends were trimmed by 10 bases and 4 bases, with 19 bases remaining between them. For the CDR3, the DNA is TGTGCCACAATATGGGGGGGCTCTGTCACCGGGGAGCTGTTTTTT. This encodes CATIWGGSVTGELFF.

The genes are TRBV5-1 and TRBJ2-1; D remains unclear. CDR1 is SGHRS and CDR2 is YFSETQ in the germline V gene. The CDR3 is 18 residues long. With 0 bases removed from V and 6 bases from J, the gap between germline ends came to 22 bases. In DNA, the CDR3 is TGCGCCAGCAGCTTGGCTGTCTACCAAGGACCTAAGGGCAATGAGCAGTTCTTC. Translated, it gives CASSLAVYQGPKGNEQFF.

CDR3 protein: CASGASGVANEQFF. As DNA, the CDR3 is TGCGCCAGCGGCGCTAGCGGGGTCGCCAATGAGCAGTTCTTC. The V and J genes are TRBV4-3 and TRBJ2-1; 9 bases are a match to TRBD2. CDR1 and CDR2 from the germline V gene are LGHNA and YSLEER. The CDR3 contains 14 residues. Trimming at V came to 8 bases and at J to 6 bases, leaving 8 bases not matched to a gene.

The chain employs TRBV3-1 (or the pseudogene TRBV3-2) and TRBJ1-2; possibly TRBD1 for D (6 bases). The CDR3 is 14 amino acids. Trimming stripped 3 bases from V and 1 base from J, with 9 bases between. Germline assignment: CDR1 LGHDT and CDR2 YNNKEL (reference sequence). DNA of the CDR3: TGTGCCAGCAGCCACCGGACAGTTAACTATGGCTACACCTTC. It is translated as CASSHRTVNYGYTF.